This entry features one TCR beta chain sequence. What it recognizes is unknown. This sample was included in a study of graft-versus-host responses after intestinal transplantation. Only in-frame clones appear in the TCRdb table, and some are missing; sequencing was by immunoSEQ multiplex PCR. The table records 75,000 to 90,000 clones, around 90% of them present only once. Study conclusions and caveats: Within the allografts of patients who had graft-donor T cell macrochimerism, graft-versus-host to host-versus-graft clonal ratios were high. GvH clones were found in recipient marrow; some appeared first in ileum or blood. GvH clone levels peaked in circulation, and this peak was associated with early post-transplant HvG declines.

Germline V gene sequence: CDR1 WNHNN, CDR2 SYGVQD (reference sequence). V was trimmed by 3 bases and J by 9 bases, leaving 6 bases between them. CDR3 length: 11 amino acids. This receptor was taken from a human donor who received an intestinal transplant. V gene TRBV10-1 combines with J gene TRBJ2-1; D call uncertain. Sequencing used unstimulated CD4+ T cells sorted from spleen or lymph node cells, obtained before intestinal transplant. The CDR3 loop is CASSDGGEQFF. The CDR3 bases are TGCGCCAGCAGTGATGGCGGTGAGCAGTTCTTC.